One sample yielded the 2 T cell receptor beta chains listed below, sequenced in a study of blood T cell repertoires in COVID-19 (dated by TCRdb to 2018 to 2021). Library preparation employed the immunoSEQ multiplex PCR assay. This immuneACCESS table, as held by TCRdb, lists in-frame sequences with V and J called but not all clones. Of the missing ones, under half trace to an unresolved V gene in checked studies; the others have no known cause. The sample includes under 300,000 clones, with 70% to 90% observed a single time. About 1.6% of the sample is in the top ten clones. The specimen was PBMCs or T cells enriched from blood (not recorded which). These receptors came from a woman aged 45-59 years who had recovered from COVID-19.

The chain uses TRBV24-1 and TRBJ2-3; the D gene is possibly TRBD1 (6 bases). Between the trimmed V and J ends, which lost 4 bases and 3 bases, there was a span of 10 bases. Looked up from germline, CDR1 is KGHDR and CDR2 is SFDVKD. The CDR3 contains 14 residues. CDR3: CATSDPTGTDTQYF. The CDR3 DNA reads as TGTGCCACCAGTGACCCCACAGGGACAGATACGCAGTATTTT.

The chain combines TRBV7-8 with TRBJ2-1; a possible D gene is TRBD2 (5 bases). The germline gives CDR1 SGHVS, CDR2 FQNEAQ. The V end lost 1 base, the J end lost 7 bases, and 20 bases lay between the germline ends. The CDR3 runs 17 residues. This CDR3 reads CASSLVLFQSEGNEQFF. In nucleotides, the CDR3 is TGTGCCAGCAGCTTAGTTCTGTTCCAGAGCGAGGGAAATGAGCAGTTCTTC.